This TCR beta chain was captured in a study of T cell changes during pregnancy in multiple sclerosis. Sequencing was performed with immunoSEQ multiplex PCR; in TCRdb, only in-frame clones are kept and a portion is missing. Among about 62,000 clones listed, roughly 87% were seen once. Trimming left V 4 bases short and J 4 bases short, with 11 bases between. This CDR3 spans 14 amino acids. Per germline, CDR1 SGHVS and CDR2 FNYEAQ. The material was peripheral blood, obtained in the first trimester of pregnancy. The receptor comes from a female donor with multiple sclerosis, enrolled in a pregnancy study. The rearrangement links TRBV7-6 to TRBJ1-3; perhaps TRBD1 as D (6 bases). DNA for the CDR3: TGTGCCAGCAGCTACAGGGAAGGGGGAAACACCATATATTTT. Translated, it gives CASSYREGGNTIYF. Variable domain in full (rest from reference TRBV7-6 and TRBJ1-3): GAGVSQSPRYKVTKRGQDVALRCDPISGHVSLYWYRQALGQGPEFLTYFNYEAQQDKSGLPNDRFSAERPEGSISTLTIQRTEQRDSAMYRCASSYREGGNTIYFGEGSWLTVV.